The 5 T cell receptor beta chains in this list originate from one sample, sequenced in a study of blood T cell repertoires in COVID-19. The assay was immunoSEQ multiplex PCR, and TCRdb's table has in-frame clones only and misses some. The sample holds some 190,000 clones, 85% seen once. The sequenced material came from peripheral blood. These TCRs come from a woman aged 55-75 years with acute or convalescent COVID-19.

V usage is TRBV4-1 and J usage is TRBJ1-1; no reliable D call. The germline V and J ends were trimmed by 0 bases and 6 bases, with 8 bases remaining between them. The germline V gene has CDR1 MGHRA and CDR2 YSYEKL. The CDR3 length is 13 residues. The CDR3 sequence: CASSQELKAEAFF. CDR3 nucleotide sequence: TGCGCCAGCAGCCAAGAACTGAAAGCTGAAGCTTTCTTT.

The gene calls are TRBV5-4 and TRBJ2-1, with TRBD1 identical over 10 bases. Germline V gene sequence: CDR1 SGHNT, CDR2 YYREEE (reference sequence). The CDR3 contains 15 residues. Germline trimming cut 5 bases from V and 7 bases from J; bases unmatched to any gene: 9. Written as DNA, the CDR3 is TGTGCCAGCAGTTCCGGGACAGGGGAAAAAAATGAGCAGTTCTTC. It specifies CASSSGTGEKNEQFF.

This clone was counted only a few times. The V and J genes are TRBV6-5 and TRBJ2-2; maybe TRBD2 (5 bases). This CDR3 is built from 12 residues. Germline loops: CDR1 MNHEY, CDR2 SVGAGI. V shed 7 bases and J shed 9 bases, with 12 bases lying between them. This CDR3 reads CASIAGNRELFF. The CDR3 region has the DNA TGTGCCAGCATTGCCGGGAACCGGGAGCTGTTTTTT.

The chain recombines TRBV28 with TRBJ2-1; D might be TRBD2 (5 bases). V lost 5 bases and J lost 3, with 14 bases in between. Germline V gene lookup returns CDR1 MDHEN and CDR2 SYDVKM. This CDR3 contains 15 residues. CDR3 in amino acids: CASSQLRADYNEQFF. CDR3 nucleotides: TGTGCCAGCAGTCAACTTCGAGCGGACTACAATGAGCAGTTCTTC.

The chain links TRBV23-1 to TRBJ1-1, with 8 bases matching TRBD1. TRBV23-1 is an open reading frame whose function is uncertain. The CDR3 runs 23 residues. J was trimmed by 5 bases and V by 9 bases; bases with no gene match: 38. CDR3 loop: CASALGVDRGTGIPLLHDTEAFF. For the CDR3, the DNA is TGCGCCAGTGCCTTGGGGGTAGACAGGGGCACTGGGATCCCCCTCCTCCATGATACTGAAGCTTTCTTT.